This TCR beta chain derives from a study of CD8 T cells in Susac syndrome. RNA was extracted with the RNeasy kit, and a quantity of roughly 0.45 to 1 ug was reverse transcribed using random hexamers. Across 54 Vbeta and 13 Jbeta, immunoSEQ multiplex PCR amplified TCR beta CDR3. MiXCR was run by TCRdb on the immunoSEQ multiplex PCR reads, yielding one entry per CDR3 protein. The table has about 130,000 distinct CDR3 sequences, about 93% seen once. Germline V gene data show CDR1 as SGHTA and CDR2 as FQGNSA. Trimming shortened V by 5 bases and J by 3 bases, and 17 bases separated the two germline ends. This CDR3 has 16 residues. High-throughput TCR beta sequencing covered peripheral CD8+ and CD4+ T cells. This clonotype has just one count.

The chain uses TRBV7-2 and TRBJ1-5; possibly TRBD1 for D (5 bases). Material for sequencing was CD8+ T cells from PBMCs. The clonotype was recovered from a human donor with multiple sclerosis. The CDR3 region has the DNA TGTGCCAGCAGCGGATGGGACTGGGAATTCAATCAGCCCCAGCATTTT. Its protein product is CASSGWDWEFNQPQHF.